This T cell receptor beta chain came from a study of breast tumors, draining lymph nodes, adjacent tissues. Study conclusions and caveats: Compared with basal-like, luminal-like tumors shared significantly more repertoire with nontumor tissue.

Looked up from germline, CDR1 is MNHNS and CDR2 is SASEGT. The J segment lost 2 bases and the V segment lost 3 bases, leaving 4 bases of the junction unmatched. This CDR3 has 15 amino acids. Breast cancer patients provided tissue from their axillary draining lymph nodes. This clonotype was observed a handful of times. The antigen is not known. TCRdb re-called the multiplex PCR reads through MiXCR, storing one row per CDR3 protein. The profile covers around 150,000 distinct CDR3 sequences, with approximately 20% appearing a single time and roughly 2.7% taken by the ten largest. The sample taken for sequencing was axillary lymph node tissue. This receptor was taken from a female donor with breast cancer. Some clones in this sample may be carry-over from other donors' samples. This chain uses TRBV6-1 with TRBJ1-2, with TRBD1 identical over 9 bases. The DNA for the CDR3 is TGTGCCAGCAGTGATAGACAGGGGGGAAACTATGGCTACACCTTC. Protein product: CASSDRQGGNYGYTF.